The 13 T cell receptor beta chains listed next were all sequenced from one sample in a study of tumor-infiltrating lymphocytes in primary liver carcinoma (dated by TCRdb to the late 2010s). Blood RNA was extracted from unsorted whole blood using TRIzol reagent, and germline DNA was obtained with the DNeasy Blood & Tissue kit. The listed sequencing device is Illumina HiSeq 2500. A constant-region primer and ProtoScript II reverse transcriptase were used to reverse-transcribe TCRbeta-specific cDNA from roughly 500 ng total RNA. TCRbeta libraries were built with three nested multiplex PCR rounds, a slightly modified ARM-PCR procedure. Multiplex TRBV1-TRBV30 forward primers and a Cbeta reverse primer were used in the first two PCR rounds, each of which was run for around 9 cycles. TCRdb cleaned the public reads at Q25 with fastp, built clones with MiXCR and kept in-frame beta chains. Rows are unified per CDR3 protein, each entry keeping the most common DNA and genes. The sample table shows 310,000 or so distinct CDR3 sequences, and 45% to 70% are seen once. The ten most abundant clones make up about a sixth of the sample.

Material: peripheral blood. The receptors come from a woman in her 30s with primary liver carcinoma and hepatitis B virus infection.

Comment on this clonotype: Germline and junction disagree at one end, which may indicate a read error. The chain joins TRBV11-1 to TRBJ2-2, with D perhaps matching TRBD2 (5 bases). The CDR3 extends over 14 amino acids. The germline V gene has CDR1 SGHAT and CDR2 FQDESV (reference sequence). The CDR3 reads CVSSLAQSVGELFF. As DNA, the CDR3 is TGTGTCAGCAGCTTAGCGCAATCTGTCGGGGAGCTGTTTTTT.

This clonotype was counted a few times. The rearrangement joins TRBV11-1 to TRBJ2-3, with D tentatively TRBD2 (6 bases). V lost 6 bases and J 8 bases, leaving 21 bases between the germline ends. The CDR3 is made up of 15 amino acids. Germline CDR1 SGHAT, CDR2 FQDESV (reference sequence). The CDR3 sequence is CASSQAGRMAGTQYF. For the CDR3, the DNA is TGTGCCAGCAGTCAGGCGGGGAGGATGGCAGGTACGCAGTATTTT.

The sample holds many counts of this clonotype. The CDR3 sequence is CASTQSQDGPGAQYF. The CDR3 DNA is TGTGCCAGCACTCAGTCGCAGGACGGCCCTGGGGCCCAGTACTTC. The V call is TRBV6-5, the J call TRBJ2-5; unclear D gene. V shed 7 bases and J shed 9 bases, with 24 bases lying between them. This CDR3 region has 15 residues. Germline CDR1 is MNHEY and CDR2 is SVGAGI.

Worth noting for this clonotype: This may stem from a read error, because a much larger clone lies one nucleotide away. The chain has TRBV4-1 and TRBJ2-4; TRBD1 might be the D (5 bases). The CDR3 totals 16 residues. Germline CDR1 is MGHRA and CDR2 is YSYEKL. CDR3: CPSSQGAAMGENIQYF. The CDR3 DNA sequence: TGCCCCAGCAGCCAAGGGGCAGCGATGGGCGAAAACATTCAGTACTTC.

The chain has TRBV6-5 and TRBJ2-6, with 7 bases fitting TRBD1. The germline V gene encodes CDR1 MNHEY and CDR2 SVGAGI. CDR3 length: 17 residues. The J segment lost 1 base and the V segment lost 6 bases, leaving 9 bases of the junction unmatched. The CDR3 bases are TGTGCCAGCAGCCGCGTGATACAGGGGTCTGGGGCCAACGTCCTGACTTTC. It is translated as CASSRVIQGSGANVLTF.

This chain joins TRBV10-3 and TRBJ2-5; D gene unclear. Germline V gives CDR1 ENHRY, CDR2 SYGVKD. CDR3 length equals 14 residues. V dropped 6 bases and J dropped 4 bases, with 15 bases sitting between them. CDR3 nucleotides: TGTGCCATCAGAGACGGGCCTCCCAGAGAGACCCAGTACTTC. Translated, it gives CAIRDGPPRETQYF.

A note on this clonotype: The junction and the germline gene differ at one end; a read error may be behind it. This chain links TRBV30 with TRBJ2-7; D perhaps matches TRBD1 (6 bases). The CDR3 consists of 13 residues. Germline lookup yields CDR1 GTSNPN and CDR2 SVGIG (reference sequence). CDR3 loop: CAWNRGGPYKQYF. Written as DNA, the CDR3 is TGTGCCTGGAATCGAGGGGGTCCCTACAAGCAGTACTTC.

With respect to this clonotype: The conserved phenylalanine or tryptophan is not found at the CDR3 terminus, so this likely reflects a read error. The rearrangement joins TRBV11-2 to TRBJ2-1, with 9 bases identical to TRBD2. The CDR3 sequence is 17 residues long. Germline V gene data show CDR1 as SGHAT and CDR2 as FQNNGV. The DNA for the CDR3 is TGTGCCAGCAGGACCGGTCGCAGCGGGAGGCCCGGGAATGGGCAGTTCCTC. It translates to CASRTGRSGRPGNGQFL.

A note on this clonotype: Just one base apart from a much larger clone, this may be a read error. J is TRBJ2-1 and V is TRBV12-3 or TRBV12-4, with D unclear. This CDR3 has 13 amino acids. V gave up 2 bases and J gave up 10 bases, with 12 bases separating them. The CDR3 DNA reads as TGTGCCAGCAGTTTAACAGTAGTATCGGAGCAGTTCTTC. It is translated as CASSLTVVSEQFF.

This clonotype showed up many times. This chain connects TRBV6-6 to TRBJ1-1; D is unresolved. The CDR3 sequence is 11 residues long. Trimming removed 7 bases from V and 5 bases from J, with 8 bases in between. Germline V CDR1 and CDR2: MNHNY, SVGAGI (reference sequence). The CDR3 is CASMRLTEAFF. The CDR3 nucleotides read TGTGCCAGCATGAGGTTAACTGAAGCTTTCTTT.

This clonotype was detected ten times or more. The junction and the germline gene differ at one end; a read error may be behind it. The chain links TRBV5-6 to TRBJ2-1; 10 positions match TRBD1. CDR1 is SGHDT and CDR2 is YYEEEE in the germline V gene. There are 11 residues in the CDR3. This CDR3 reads CASSRQGATNF. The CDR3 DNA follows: TGTGCCAGCAGCCGACAGGGGGCGACTAACTTC.

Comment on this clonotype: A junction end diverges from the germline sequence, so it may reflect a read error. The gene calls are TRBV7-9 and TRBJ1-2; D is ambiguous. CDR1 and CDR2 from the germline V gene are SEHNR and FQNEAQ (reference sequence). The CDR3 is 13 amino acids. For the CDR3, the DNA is TGTGCTAGCAGCTTAGGGAGTAGCTATGGCTACACCTTC. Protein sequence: CASSLGSSYGYTF. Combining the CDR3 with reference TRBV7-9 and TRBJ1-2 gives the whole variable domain DTGVSQNPRHKITKRGQNVTFRCDPISEHNRLYWYRQTLGQGPEFLTYFQNEAQLEKSRLLSDRFSAERPKGSFSTLEIQRTEQGDSAMYLCASSLGSSYGYTFGSGTRLTVV.

The CDR3 DNA is TGTGCCAGCAGTTTTCCAGGGGGCATAAACGAGCAGTACTTC. Protein product: CASSFPGGINEQYF. The J gene is TRBJ2-7, the V gene TRBV12-3 or TRBV12-4, with 8 bases fitting TRBD1. The CDR3 sequence is 14 residues long. Trimming removed 3 bases from V and 5 bases from J; junction bases left unmatched: 6.